The sequence of this T cell receptor (beta chain) was determined in a study of T cell responses to AZD1222 COVID-19 vaccine (dated by TCRdb to the early 2020s). In terms of the full investigation: A total of about 230 trial participants underwent TCR sequencing, of whom 207 received two doses of AZD1222 and roughly 25 received two doses of the MenACWY control vaccine. Trial participants were enrolled by age into 18-55, 56-69 and 70-plus year subgroups, with approximately 150, 28 and 58 TCR-sequenced participants respectively.

The CDR3 regions of human TCRbeta chains were analyzed by immunosequencing. In the original analysis: Repertoire TCRs were matched against a reference library of SARS-CoV-2-specific TCRs generated with the MIRA antigen-specificity platform. Breadth was defined as the fraction of unique TCRs that were SARS-CoV-2-associated, and depth was defined as the fraction of total T cells that were SARS-CoV-2-associated. Using the MIRA data, every spike-specific TCR was mapped to the spike region that the TCR reacted to and assigned to either a CD4 or a CD8 class. Log10-transformed breadth and depth values were compared by one-way ANOVA with Sidak's multiple comparisons tests. TCRdb stores this immuneACCESS table with in-frame sequences only. Part of the clones is absent; in the studies checked, under half of the shortfall reflects unresolved V genes, and no reason is known for the rest. The V and J calls and clone size are taken from that table; D and trimming were inferred from the DNA. For this sample there are roughly 200,000 clones; roughly 91% appear just once. The top ten constitute around 1% of the sample.

In regard to this clone: This receptor's antigen is unknown. No base quality information exists; no much larger clone differs at one position.

CDR1 SEHNR and CDR2 FQNEAQ were looked up in the germline V gene (reference sequence). From the cysteine up to the phenylalanine, the CDR3 has a length of 17 residues. The entry retains the CDR3 DNA only, 51 bases that are in frame from base 1. Here V drops 2 bases and J drops 1 base, and the junction holds 6 bases not matched to any gene. The meaning of the sample's time point label: baseline before first vaccination. The label giving this sample's treatment or condition can be read as: meningococcal conjugate vaccine given as trial control. Vaccinee samples were obtained from the UK trials COV001 and COV002, which included a single-blind randomized controlled phase 2/3 trial of AZD1222 (ChAdOx1 nCoV-19) in healthy adults. For TCRbeta chain sequencing, PBMC samples were collected from trial participants at day 0 and at day 28 after the second dose. Broader findings and caveats from the paper: Because no samples from the day 14 peak response were available, repertoires could be characterized only after the peak T cell response. After two AZD1222 doses, both the breadth and the depth of spike-specific TCRs were significantly higher than at day 0 and than in MenACWY recipients. CD4 TCRs associated with the vaccine covered the entire spike protein, and the dominant responses were in regions 160-218 and 743-854. Conclusions about previously exposed vaccinees are limited because only five to seven AZD1222 recipients were SARS-CoV-2 seropositive at baseline. Epitopes outside the regions mutated in the B.1.351 and B.1.1.7 variants were reportedly recognized by nearly half of the unique spike-specific TCRs. In the small 56-69-year group, the increase in depth fell short of significance, most likely because of low power. Most participants were white British and females outnumbered males, and the authors suggested that clonal diversity may have been underestimated.

This receptor was obtained from an adult in good health. Material: peripheral blood, obtained on day 0 of MenACWY control vaccination. The V gene is TRBV7-9 and the J gene is TRBJ2-2, and 8 bases in between align with TRBD1. The nucleotides are TGTGCCAGCAGCTTAAAGGGGACAGGAGGGAACACCGGGGAGCTGTTTTTT. Translated, it reads CASSLKGTGGNTGELFF.